The rows below give T cell receptor beta chains drawn from one sample of a study of PD-1 and CTLA-4 blockade in melanoma. The method was immunoSEQ multiplex PCR; TCRdb's version includes in-frame clones alone and lacks a portion of them. The sample includes tens of thousands of clones, approximately 90% of them seen just once. Sequences were derived from CD8+ T cells from peripheral blood, sampled before anti-PD-1 treatment. The receptors were sampled from a human donor with melanoma. The CDR3 runs from the conserved cysteine through the conserved F or W. Fields, in order: D gene, clone size, J gene, V gene, CDR3 DNA, CDR3 protein. The D gene is left open where the match is weak. Size is omitted from some rows. Given values are once, few, many or a class for expanded clones.

D gene: -
clone size: -
J gene: TRBJ1-5
V gene: TRBV27
CDR3 DNA: TGTGCCAGCAGCCCCTCCTCAGGGGATAGCAATCAGCCCCAGCATTTT
CDR3 protein: CASSPSSGDSNQPQHF

D gene: -
clone size: once
J gene: TRBJ1-2
V gene: TRBV30
CDR3 DNA: TGTGCCTGGAGTGTAGCAGGGGACAACTATGGCTACACCTTC
CDR3 protein: CAWSVAGDNYGYTF

D gene: -
clone size: -
J gene: TRBJ1-5
V gene: TRBV4-1
CDR3 DNA: TGCGCCAGCAGCCAAGTAACGGTAGAGCCCCAGCATTTT
CDR3 protein: CASSQVTVEPQHF

D gene: TRBD2
clone size: -
J gene: TRBJ2-5
V gene: TRBV29-1
CDR3 DNA: TGCAGCGTTCTCTTGGGAGCGGGGATGGTAGAGACCCAGTACTTC
CDR3 protein: CSVLLGAGMVETQYF

D gene: TRBD2
clone size: -
J gene: TRBJ2-1
V gene: TRBV9
CDR3 DNA: TGTGCCAGCAGCGTAGCCGGGGGGAATGAGCAGTTCTTC
CDR3 protein: CASSVAGGNEQFF

D gene: -
clone size: -
J gene: TRBJ2-7
V gene: TRBV2
CDR3 DNA: TGTGCCAGCAGTCCAAGCAGCTACGAGCAGTACTTC
CDR3 protein: CASSPSSYEQYF

D gene: -
clone size: -
J gene: TRBJ1-1
V gene: TRBV5-6
CDR3 DNA: TGTGCCAGCCTGGGGATGAACACTGAAGCTTTCTTT
CDR3 protein: CASLGMNTEAFF

D gene: -
clone size: -
J gene: TRBJ1-6
V gene: TRBV3-1/TRBV3-2
CDR3 DNA: TGTGCCAGCAGCCATCAATTACCCCCGGGCAATTCACCCCTCCACTTT
CDR3 protein: CASSHQLPPGNSPLHF

D gene: TRBD1
clone size: -
J gene: TRBJ1-3
V gene: TRBV28
CDR3 DNA: TGTGCCAGCAGTCTTTACAGGGGGACTGGAAACACCATATATTTT
CDR3 protein: CASSLYRGTGNTIYF

D gene: TRBD1
clone size: -
J gene: TRBJ1-4
V gene: TRBV27
CDR3 DNA: TGTGCCAGCAGTTGGACAGGGCCGTCAACTAATGAAAAACTGTTTTTT
CDR3 protein: CASSWTGPSTNEKLFF

D gene: -
clone size: -
J gene: TRBJ1-1
V gene: TRBV28
CDR3 DNA: TGTGCCAGCAGTTTAAGTAGCACTGAAGCTTTCTTT
CDR3 protein: CASSLSSTEAFF

D gene: TRBD2
clone size: once
J gene: TRBJ2-5
V gene: TRBV7-9
CDR3 DNA: TGTGCCAGCAGCTCCACTAGCGGGGTGGAGACCCAGTACTTC
CDR3 protein: CASSSTSGVETQYF

D gene: -
clone size: -
J gene: TRBJ2-3
V gene: TRBV19
CDR3 DNA: TGTGCCAGTAGTTACTTCCCCACAGATACGCAGTATTTT
CDR3 protein: CASSYFPTDTQYF

D gene: -
clone size: -
J gene: TRBJ2-1
V gene: TRBV12-3/TRBV12-4
CDR3 DNA: TGTGCCAGCAGTGGTGATCCAAACAATGAGCAGTTCTTC
CDR3 protein: CASSGDPNNEQFF

D gene: -
clone size: -
J gene: TRBJ2-3
V gene: TRBV6-1
CDR3 DNA: TGTGCCAGCAGTGAGGGGGTGCGGGTCACAGATACGCAGTATTTT
CDR3 protein: CASSEGVRVTDTQYF

D gene: TRBD2
clone size: -
J gene: TRBJ2-5
V gene: TRBV28
CDR3 DNA: TGTGCCAGCAGGCCGCCGGGACTAGCGGGGGGCGGGGAGACCCAGTACTTC
CDR3 protein: CASRPPGLAGGGETQYF

D gene: -
clone size: -
J gene: TRBJ1-1
V gene: TRBV7-6
CDR3 DNA: TGTGCCAGCAGCTCGAGGCGGGGGGCGGGGACTGAAGCTTTCTTT
CDR3 protein: CASSSRRGAGTEAFF

D gene: -
clone size: -
J gene: TRBJ1-1
V gene: TRBV7-9
CDR3 DNA: TGTGCCAGCAGCTTAGCAACGACAGCGAACACTGAAGCTTTCTTT
CDR3 protein: CASSLATTANTEAFF

D gene: -
clone size: -
J gene: TRBJ1-2
V gene: TRBV6-5
CDR3 DNA: TGTGCCAGCAGTTCCTTTAACTATGGCTACACCTTC
CDR3 protein: CASSSFNYGYTF

D gene: -
clone size: -
J gene: TRBJ1-1
V gene: TRBV28
CDR3 DNA: TGTGCCAGCAGTTTAGGGGGCACGAACACTGAAGCTTTCTTT
CDR3 protein: CASSLGGTNTEAFF

D gene: -
clone size: -
J gene: TRBJ2-1
V gene: TRBV7-9
CDR3 DNA: TGTGCCAGCAGCTTGGGGACCCCGGCGTACAATGAGCAGTTCTTC
CDR3 protein: CASSLGTPAYNEQFF

D gene: -
clone size: once
J gene: TRBJ2-2
V gene: TRBV7-9
CDR3 DNA: TGTGCCAGCAGCCTTACGACCACCGGGGAGCTGTTTTTT
CDR3 protein: CASSLTTTGELFF

D gene: TRBD1
clone size: -
J gene: TRBJ1-1
V gene: TRBV24-1
CDR3 DNA: TGTGCCACCAGTGCTGGGACAGATATACGTCTGGCTTTCTTT
CDR3 protein: CATSAGTDIRLAFF

D gene: -
clone size: -
J gene: TRBJ2-1
V gene: TRBV6-2/TRBV6-3
CDR3 DNA: TGTGCCAGCAGTTACTCGATCACGTATGAGCAGTTCTTC
CDR3 protein: CASSYSITYEQFF

D gene: -
clone size: -
J gene: TRBJ1-1
V gene: TRBV7-3
CDR3 DNA: TGTGCCAGCAGCTTAAATTGGGGGACGGAAGCTTTCTTT
CDR3 protein: CASSLNWGTEAFF

D gene: -
clone size: -
J gene: TRBJ1-1
V gene: TRBV19
CDR3 DNA: TGTGCCAGTAGTATGGTGTCGCGGGCGGGGATGAACACTGAAGCTTTCTTT
CDR3 protein: CASSMVSRAGMNTEAFF

D gene: TRBD1
clone size: -
J gene: TRBJ2-1
V gene: TRBV5-1
CDR3 DNA: TGCGCCAGCAGCTTGGTCCGGACAGGGGTGGGCAATGAGCAGTTCTTC
CDR3 protein: CASSLVRTGVGNEQFF

D gene: -
clone size: -
J gene: TRBJ2-5
V gene: TRBV28
CDR3 DNA: TGTGCCAGCAGGGCAGGGGTGCAAGAGACCCAGTACTTC
CDR3 protein: CASRAGVQETQYF

D gene: -
clone size: -
J gene: TRBJ2-1
V gene: TRBV10-2
CDR3 DNA: TGCGCCAGCACCCAGAGGGGGGGAAGAGATGAGCAGTTCTTC
CDR3 protein: CASTQRGGRDEQFF

D gene: -
clone size: -
J gene: TRBJ1-1
V gene: TRBV7-2
CDR3 DNA: TGTGCCAGCAGCCCCCGAGGGAGACGTTACACTGAAGCTTTCTTT
CDR3 protein: CASSPRGRRYTEAFF

D gene: -
clone size: -
J gene: TRBJ1-2
V gene: TRBV9
CDR3 DNA: TGTGCCAGCAGCGTGGGAGACGGAAACTATGGCTACACCTTC
CDR3 protein: CASSVGDGNYGYTF

D gene: TRBD2
clone size: few
J gene: TRBJ2-7
V gene: TRBV7-6
CDR3 DNA: TGTGCCAGCAGCTTATCGGCGGGAGGGGATGACGAGCAGTACTTC
CDR3 protein: CASSLSAGGDDEQYF

D gene: -
clone size: few
J gene: TRBJ1-1
V gene: TRBV6-5
CDR3 DNA: TGTGCCAGCAGTCCGGGGGCTGGGGGGACTAAAGCTTTCTTT
CDR3 protein: CASSPGAGGTKAFF

D gene: -
clone size: few
J gene: TRBJ1-6
V gene: TRBV6-6
CDR3 DNA: TGTGCCAGCAGACTCGACGACGGACAAAATTCACCCCTCCACTTT
CDR3 protein: CASRLDDGQNSPLHF

D gene: -
clone size: once
J gene: TRBJ1-5
V gene: TRBV5-1
CDR3 DNA: TGCGCCAGCAGTAAAGGGGTTGGAGGCAATCAGCCCCAGCATTTT
CDR3 protein: CASSKGVGGNQPQHF

D gene: TRBD2
clone size: -
J gene: TRBJ2-7
V gene: TRBV6-1
CDR3 DNA: TGTGCCAGCAGTGAAGCGGCTAGCGGGGGCTACGAGCAGTACTTC
CDR3 protein: CASSEAASGGYEQYF

D gene: TRBD2
clone size: few
J gene: TRBJ2-2
V gene: TRBV29-1
CDR3 DNA: TGCAGCGTTGTGGGGACTACCAACACCGGGGAGCTGTTTTTT
CDR3 protein: CSVVGTTNTGELFF

D gene: -
clone size: -
J gene: TRBJ1-3
V gene: TRBV5-5
CDR3 DNA: TGTGCCAGCAGCTTTTCCGACACTACCTCTGGAAACACCATATATTTT
CDR3 protein: CASSFSDTTSGNTIYF

D gene: TRBD2
clone size: -
J gene: TRBJ2-5
V gene: TRBV13
CDR3 DNA: TGTGCCAGCAGCTTAGAGGCGGGGGGGCGGCAAGGCCAAGAGACCCAGTACTTC
CDR3 protein: CASSLEAGGRQGQETQYF

D gene: TRBD1
clone size: -
J gene: TRBJ1-2
V gene: TRBV3-1/TRBV3-2
CDR3 DNA: TGTGCCAGCAGCCCAACTGGGGGACAGGGGTATGGCTACACCTTC
CDR3 protein: CASSPTGGQGYGYTF